This record looks at one T cell receptor beta chain sequence and its context. What antigen it recognizes has not been identified. The data belong to a study of cytomegalovirus exposure and HLA in healthy donors (dated by TCRdb to about 2017). Looking at the study overall: An earlier analysis of roughly 570 of the donors reported about 300 Gb of sequence data and 117 million unique TCR beta sequences obtained from some 200 million T cells. In an earlier analysis of a few hundred of the donors, high-throughput TCR beta sequencing was used to judge whether each TCR beta V gene segment behaved as functional or pseudogenic. The number of donors typed differed by locus, with roughly 629-640 for A, B, C, DRB1 and DQB1, roughly 520 for DQA1, over 600 for DPA1, and over 400 for DPB1. Of the approximately 400 genotyped donors, less than 85% were placed in the genetic ancestry cluster associated with self-reported Caucasian donors. Among 398 genotyped donors of the cohort, an average of approximately 200,000 unique TCR beta nucleotide sequences was sequenced per donor, of which 15% to 20% were non-productive. The aim of the study was to test whether cataloging public T cell receptors could identify signatures of past pathogen exposure. Class I and class II HLA loci were covered by the typing at four-digit resolution. Rather than drawing on any new phenotypic data, the later analysis identified candidate immune exposures from TCR beta sequences and the way those sequences occurred across donors. To predict cytomegalovirus infection status, the study combined high-throughput TCR immunosequencing, statistical association of individual TCRs with disease status, and machine learning. Because of strong linkage in the cohort, a handful of DR-DQ haplotypes were treated as single units for association and clustering. A later genetic analysis took genome-wide SNP genotypes for about three fifths of the roughly 670 donors and used that subset as a discovery cohort. Using immunosequencing, the study profiled T cell repertoires from 666 subjects and related those repertoires to cytomegalovirus serostatus. An early release covering roughly 580 HLA-typed donors comprised approximately 300 gigabases of sequencing data and tens of millions of unique TCR sequences. Donor age, sex, ethnicity and CMV serostatus were compiled together with the repertoire data. Every repertoire in the discovery cohort had been generated on one and the same sequencing platform. In addition to the first cohort of hundreds of subjects, a separate validation cohort of approximately 130 different subjects was used. A later analysis re-examined previously published TCR beta repertoires from 610 or so donors and added high-resolution HLA genotyping to investigate patterns of TCR occurrence. Overall study results and their limits: Immune exposure information for the cohort was limited to CMV serostatus. A cluster of highly shared sequence variants was judged likely to be a technical artifact of the sequencing pipeline. It was suggested by the authors that the approach could potentially be generalized to other disease states and immunological phenotypes. HLA typing was unavailable for some donors at each locus, so association tests used only the typed subset. Several of the top co-occurrence clusters appeared to be linked to parvovirus B19, influenza, CMV and Epstein-Barr virus, according to a later analysis. Compared with the 666-donor mean, donors in an Asian-associated ancestry cluster had fewer N-insertions in productive TCRs, according to a later genetic analysis. A further reported finding was that TCR beta sequences accurately predicted the HLA-A and HLA-B alleles for most subjects in the first cohort. In both the original and validation cohorts, the classifier was reported to diagnose cytomegalovirus status with high specificity and sensitivity. In this cohort, only TCR beta chains were sequenced, and detectable features were limited by the absence of alpha or paired-chain data. The 87-base-pair reads could not distinguish some IMGT-functional V segments, including TRBV6-2 and TRBV6-3, so those segments were excluded. A later analysis associated 15,000 to 20,000 TCR beta sequences with specific HLA alleles at a false discovery rate of 0.05. In an earlier analysis of some 640 of the donors, most TCR beta V segments were observed in productive rearrangements about 87% or about 30% of the time, broadly matching IMGT annotations. Three of the identified cytomegalovirus-associated TCR beta chains were confirmed in vitro to be specific for cytomegalovirus antigens. Linkage disequilibrium might explain the correlated functional status among segregating V segments, but an unknown experimental factor could not be excluded. Presence/absence analyses assumed roughly uniform sequencing depth across donors, an assumption that may not hold. Across donors, most TCR sequences were observed very rarely, whereas some public TCRs were present in many individuals. In a later analysis, HLA-associated TCR beta chains showed more clonal expansion and lower generation probabilities than non-associated chains that were equally common. Assigning TCR associations to individual alleles was difficult when HLA alleles, especially DR and DQ, strongly co-occurred. Because counts were too low, 15 to 20 rarely observed V segments, including chromosome 9 orphons, were excluded from the earlier analysis of roughly 580 of the donors. A later analysis found that TCR association rates varied across HLA loci, with DRB1 alleles showing the most associated TCRs and HLA-C alleles the fewest. A later genetic analysis associated a missense DCLRE1C variant with V-gene and J-gene trimming of TCR beta chains, and an independent cohort replicated the association. The study listed 164 TCR beta chains as associated with cytomegalovirus. A later analysis found that most CMV-associated TCR beta chains appeared HLA-restricted, with HLA associations seemingly driven largely by CMV exposure.

The cohort comprised approximately 700 healthy bone marrow donors. All cohort members were sampled while nominally healthy, although unrecorded immune exposures were likely present. The donor tested CMV seronegative and was one of the 352 seronegative cohort members. A peripheral blood sample was collected from each donor, and TCR beta sequencing was performed on peripheral blood mononuclear cells. The Qiagen DNeasy Blood Extraction Kit was used to extract genomic DNA from the blood cell samples. The library came from the immunoSEQ multiplex PCR assay. For the multiplex PCR, a mixture combining 60 forward primers for TCR Vbeta segments and 13 reverse primers for TCR Jbeta segments was used. Amplification of the CDR3 region of rearranged TCR beta genes was performed with a multiplex PCR assay on genomic DNA. The amplified TCR beta libraries were sequenced on the Illumina HiSeq System as 87-base-pair reads. In the original analysis: Across the 600 to 700 repertoires, a later analysis counted about 81 million unique TCR beta chains, 9.5 million to 13 million of which were shared by at least two donors. To remove PCR and sequencing errors, raw reads were error-corrected and collapsed into unique sequences using a nearest-neighbor algorithm that merged closely related sequences. CDR3 sequences were aligned to IMGT reference sequences to assign V, D and J gene segments. For a sequence to be retained, at least a six-nucleotide match to both a V gene segment and a J gene segment was required. A rearrangement counted as productive if the CDR3 had no stop codons and remained in frame with V and J, and every other rearrangement counted as non-productive. Following IMGT convention, CDR3 was defined as the stretch from the second conserved V-encoded cysteine to the conserved J-encoded phenylalanine. In an earlier analysis of just under 600 of the donors, sequences lacking an unambiguous match to a single V gene segment were excluded. In an earlier analysis of around 590 of the donors, a V segment was called functional when productive rearrangements were above 56.7%, and segregating when the standard deviation between donors exceeded 5%. To diagnose cytomegalovirus status from the catalog of TCR beta chain sequences, a statistical classification framework was built. A later analysis assigned V and J genes by comparing TCR nucleotide sequences with IMGT/GENE-DB human TR gene sequences. Using the TCRdist pipeline, a later analysis assigned CDR3 sequences along with most-parsimonious VDJ recombination scenarios. In a later analysis, every TCR beta chain was defined by the combination of its CDR3 amino acid sequence and its V-gene family, and reads without a unique V-gene family were dropped. In a later analysis, nearly 600 highly shared, low-generation-probability nucleotide sequences were removed to address suspected cross-contamination and a sequencing artifact. In a later analysis, a clonal expansion index for each public chain was calculated from normalized within-repertoire ranks of inferred template counts. Generation probabilities in a later analysis came from a VDJ recombination model fitted to out-of-frame rearrangements, and those results were checked against IGoR. Hypergeometric tests were used in a later analysis to score TCR-TCR, TCR-HLA and TCR-CMV co-occurrence, with a repertoire-size bias correction applied to the TCR pairs. False discovery rates were estimated in a later analysis by permuting HLA or CMV assignments 20 times. In a later analysis, co-occurring TCRs were grouped using DBSCAN, with TCRdist sequence similarity added in when clustering inside HLA-allele-positive subsets. Repertoires with fewer than 30,000 or more than 120,000 public chains were left out of co-occurrence clustering, as were about 5 repertoires with anomalous nucleotide sharing. TCRdb carries this immuneACCESS record with in-frame sequences only. Its versions omit some clonotypes, under half of them owing to an unresolved V gene in the studies checked, with the rest unexplained. The DNA gave D and trimming, while V, J and clone size come from that table. This sample's table lists about 140,000 clones. Approximately 2.6% of the sample lies in the top ten.

Germline trimming amounts to 5 bases on V and 7 bases on J, with 14 as the count of junction bases outside the gene matches. Its CDR3 holds 16 amino acids, cysteine through phenylalanine. Only CDR3 DNA is held: 48 bases, read in frame from base 1. Taken from the germline V gene, the CDR1 and CDR2 loops are MGHRA and YSYEKL. Sequencing was done on a sample of PBMCs. The sequence was obtained from a man aged 35 to 55 in good health and CMV-seronegative. The rearrangement joined TRBV4-1 to TRBJ1-1, with 9 middle bases fitting TRBD1. The DNA is as follows: TGCGCCAGCAGCTTTTGGACAGGGGCCGTGGAAGGTGAAGCTTTCTTT. It translates as CASSFWTGAVEGEAFF.